This T cell receptor beta chain was captured in a study of identical twins. TCRdb used MiXCR to reprocess the 5' RACE reads, holding one entry per CDR3 protein. Among under 250,000 distinct CDR3 sequences listed, approximately 8% were seen once. The CDR3 contains 15 residues. Trimming shortened V by 2 bases and J by 7 bases, and 15 bases separated the two germline ends. Germline V gene sequence: CDR1 MNHEY, CDR2 SVGAGI. All of the donors were Caucasians in good health. This clonotype was detected ten times or more. These same data were also listed under a study on yellow fever vaccine responses in identical twins.

This TCR came from a woman between 18 and 29 years old in good health. The specimen was CD8+ T cells sorted from blood. The chain has TRBV6-5 and TRBJ1-5; TRBD1 might be the D (6 bases). The CDR3 DNA follows: TGTGCCAGCAGTTACGTGTTGGGGGCTCGGCAGCCCCAGCATTTT. It codes for CASSYVLGARQPQHF.